This T cell receptor beta chain was recovered during a study of CD8+CD57+ T cells in acquired aplastic anemia. The overall study: An average of roughly 3 ug of DNA was obtained from sorted CD4+ and CD8+ cells.

CDR3 and TCR beta VDJ profiling relied on a genomic DNA template. TCRdb processed the reads anew with MiXCR; each CDR3 protein has one entry. This table has approximately 300,000 distinct CDR3 sequences, roughly 59% appearing once. An expansion of CD8+CD57+ cells by flow cytometry had been shown in patients chosen for sequencing. Study-level points and caveats: The number of CD8+ CDR3 sequences shared by patients and controls was twenty-nine.

CDR1 and CDR2 (germline): SGHVS, FQNEAQ. V lost 4 bases to trimming and J lost 0 bases, with 9 bases between them. The CDR3 length is 15 residues. This clonotype has a count of ten or more. Its cognate antigen is unknown. The rearrangement uses TRBV7-8 and TRBJ2-2; D is undetermined. Sequencing used sorted CD4+, CD8+, or CD8+CD57+ T cells (not recorded which) from PBMCs. The clonotype originates from a human donor with aplastic anemia. In nucleotides, the CDR3 is TGTGCCAGCAGCTCGGGCAGAGCGAACACCGGGGAGCTGTTTTTT. As protein: CASSSGRANTGELFF. Based on the CDR3 plus reference TRBV7-8 and TRBJ2-2, the full variable domain is GAGVSQSPRYKVAKRGQDVALRCDPISGHVSLFWYQQALGQGPEFLTYFQNEAQLDKSGLPSDRFFAERPEGSVSTLKIQRTQQEDSAVYLCASSSGRANTGELFFGEGSRLTVL.